The text below deals with one T cell receptor (beta chain). Its antigen is still unknown. The sample comes from a study of chemoradiotherapy in HPV16-positive cancers. Study-level background: Candidate HPV-specific T-cell clones and common TCR motifs came from functional assays in a couple of HPV16-positive patients. Study-level findings and limits: Candidate HPV-specific clones and E7-related TCR motifs grew in tumor during treatment. Functional assays defining HPV-specific T cells used only a couple of HPV16-positive patients.

This CDR3 region has 15 residues. V was clipped by 2 bases and J by 0 bases, with 9 bases between them. Germline V lookup: CDR1 MNHEY, CDR2 SVGAGI. Sequencing was performed with immunoSEQ multiplex PCR; in TCRdb, only in-frame clones are kept and a portion is missing. The sample holds 30,000 to 40,000 clones, about nine tenths seen once. The clonotype comes from a human donor with HPV-associated anogenital cancer. The genes are TRBV6-5 and TRBJ2-3; D is perhaps TRBD1 or TRBD2 (5 bases each). The sequencing here drew on blood, taken from a patient who underwent chemoradiotherapy. The CDR3 DNA follows: TGTGCCAGCAGTTACGGGACCGCGAGCACAGATACGCAGTATTTT. This gives the protein CASSYGTASTDTQYF.